Listed here is a single TCR beta chain. What it binds is not known. The data stem from a study of cytomegalovirus exposure and HLA in healthy donors. Overall study findings and caveats: Specificity of three CMV-associated chains for CMV antigens was verified in vitro. 164 TCR beta chains were listed as cytomegalovirus-associated. Usually a TCR sequence was rare, but some public TCRs were found in many donors.

The method was immunoSEQ multiplex PCR; TCRdb's version includes in-frame clones alone and lacks a portion of them. Of 90,000 to 150,000 clones detected, about 82% appear once; the ten largest clones hold approximately 4.9%. V dropped 5 bases and J dropped 6 bases, with 12 bases sitting between them. This CDR3 comprises 13 residues. The germline gives CDR1 MNHEY, CDR2 SMNVEV (reference sequence). The roughly 120-subject validation cohort, separate from the approximately 670-subject first cohort, included the donors. J is TRBJ2-3 and V is TRBV27; the D is unclear. Material for sequencing was PBMCs. The sequence was collected from a man younger than 35 in good health and CMV-seronegative. In DNA form, the CDR3 reads TGTGCCAGCAGTCCCACCCGGTTCGATACGCAGTATTTT. It yields the protein CASSPTRFDTQYF.